This paragraph reports one T cell receptor beta chain. This clone's antigen is unknown. Qualities for individual bases were not recorded, and no much larger clone is one base off. TCRbeta CDR3 regions were amplified from genomic DNA using the immunoSEQ Assay, a bias-controlled multiplex PCR. The study's processing was this. The number of nucleated cells in each sample was estimated from the amplification of reference gene primers within the assay. To quantify the absolute abundance of each unique TCRbeta CDR3 rearrangement, sequence reads were collapsed and filtered. For each sample, productive Simpson clonality was calculated by taking the square root of Simpson's diversity index across productive rearrangements. TCRdb holds this immuneACCESS table with in-frame rearrangements only. Some clones are missing; in checked studies, unresolved V genes explain under half, and the rest has no known cause. V and J calls and clone size come straight from that table; D and trimming were deduced from the DNA. This sample is represented by about 170,000 clones; about four fifths of them were singletons. The ten largest account for approximately 2.4% of the sample.

This record comes from a study of blood T cell repertoires in COVID-19 (dated by TCRdb to about 2020). For context, the study as a whole: Samples from collaborators originated in the United States, Italy and Spain and spanned both the acute and convalescent phases of COVID-19. Where available, HLA class I and class II types were taken from metadata supplied by the sample provider and were not determined by assay-based typing. The repertoires were released in a freely available public database meant as a resource for research on the immune response to SARS-CoV-2. Samples were obtained from the ongoing ImmuneRACE study (first 160 participants) and from roughly 1,300 subjects provided by 6 global collaborators. The dataset comprised deeply sampled blood TCRbeta repertoires from subjects exposed to, actively infected with, or recovered from COVID-19. The prospective study material was composed of cDNA or gDNA derived from T cells, B-cell-depleted T cells, or PBMCs. Nearly every sample came with metadata listing a de-identified subject ID, COVID-19 status, age in years and sex.

Each collaborating institution followed its own protocols to collect whole blood in K2EDTA tubes. For TCRbeta analysis, collaborators shipped samples as frozen whole blood, isolated PBMCs, or DNA extracted from either of those sample types. Taken from the germline V gene (reference sequence), the CDR1 and CDR2 loops are MNHEY and SMNVEV. V and J lose 3 bases and 0 bases, and a span of 13 bases separates them. The CDR3, from cysteine to phenylalanine, totals 16 residues. Of the read, only the CDR3 DNA is kept; its 48 bases are in frame from base 1. Study-level results and caveats: How much clinical and demographic metadata was included differed by source and by participant, and the metadata was provided uncurated.

The chain is encoded by TRBV27 joined to TRBJ2-3; TRBD1 is a weak D gene call, 6 bases matching. Sequenced: peripheral blood. The source of this sequence is a human donor with acute or convalescent COVID-19. The donor label of this sample is uncertain. CDR3 protein: CASSFDRGFSTDTQYF. The DNA sequence follows: TGTGCCAGCAGTTTTGATAGGGGGTTTAGCACAGATACGCAGTATTTT.